Below, one TCR beta chain is given with its context. The sample comes from a study of blood T cell repertoires in COVID-19. Study overall: Collection of acute and convalescent COVID-19 samples took place in the United States, Italy and Spain. PBMCs, B-cell-depleted T cells, or T cells were the source of the cDNA or gDNA that made up the material.

In the study's own analysis: The assay estimated nucleated cells by amplifying reference gene primers. Libraries were prepared by immunoSEQ multiplex PCR; TCRdb keeps only in-frame clonotypes and omits some of them. Clonal size and the V and J genes are those of that table, whereas D and trimming came from the DNA. The table includes 150,000 to 200,000 clones, roughly 93% detected once. Germline V gene sequence: CDR1 MNHEY, CDR2 SMNVEV (reference sequence). This CDR3 is 14 amino acids long. V trimming: 9 bases; J trimming: 5 bases; junction bases outside the gene matches: 9. The chain carries TRBV27 and TRBJ2-2, with 7 bases fitting TRBD1. The sequenced sample consisted of peripheral blood. This TCR came from a man aged 18-30 years with acute or convalescent COVID-19. As DNA, the CDR3 is TGTGCCAGTTATAAGGGGGCAGGGACCGGGGAGCTGTTTTTT. Translating it yields CASYKGAGTGELFF.